Detailed here is one T cell receptor beta chain. Here immunoSEQ multiplex PCR was the method, and the copy in TCRdb shows in-frame clones only, minus some. The sample comprises 270,000 or so clones, less than 85% of which are singletons, and around 6% rests with the top ten. V lost 5 bases and J lost 4; bases outside the gene matches: 6. The CDR3 loop spans 17 amino acids. Germline V gene data show CDR1 as SEHNR and CDR2 as FQNEAQ (reference sequence). The data originate from a study of cytotoxic CD8 clonotypes in ibrutinib-treated CLL. The V call is TRBV7-9, the J call TRBJ2-1; TRBD2 matches 15 bases. The material was PBMCs, obtained at disease progression, from a patient treated with ibrutinib. The TCR originated in a human donor with chronic lymphocytic leukemia. CDR3 nucleotides: TGTGCCAGCAGCCCCGGACTAGCGGGAGGGAGATACAATGAGCAGTTCTTC. Translating gives CASSPGLAGGRYNEQFF.